A single sample is the source of the 14 T cell receptor beta chains below, sequenced in a study of T-cell reconstitution after alpha-beta-depleted transplantation in children. Unique molecular identifiers tagged the TCRbeta library. TCRdb redid the calling of the PCR reads with MiXCR, one entry per CDR3 protein. The sample gives 800,000 to 1,000,000 distinct CDR3 sequences, roughly 29% of which show up once; around 30% is in the top ten. Specimen: PBMCs, mostly from graft donor cells, collected 360 days after TCRalphabeta/CD19-depleted stem cell transplant. Every receptor here comes from a boy less than two years old who had a stem cell transplant for SCID, so the T cells may come from the graft donor.

The rearrangement links TRBV11-2 to TRBJ1-4; 9 nucleotides match TRBD1. Germline V gene data show CDR1 as SGHAT and CDR2 as FQNNGV. The length of the CDR3 is 15 residues. Trimming removed 5 bases from V and 6 bases from J; junction bases left unmatched: 7. In DNA, the CDR3 is TGTGCCAGCAGCGGAGGGACAGGGTTTTATGAAAAACTGTTTTTT. This codes for CASSGGTGFYEKLFF.

This chain joins TRBV7-2 and TRBJ2-5; 7 bases are shared with TRBD1. The CDR3 extends over 14 amino acids. Germline V gives CDR1 SGHTA, CDR2 FQGNSA. J lost 4 bases, V lost 4 bases, and 6 bases had no gene match. For the CDR3, the DNA is TGTGCCAGCAGCTCACTCGGACAGGTAGAGACCCAGTACTTC. Translating it yields CASSSLGQVETQYF. Based on the CDR3 plus reference TRBV7-2 and TRBJ2-5, the full variable domain is GAGVSQSPSNKVTEKGKDVELRCDPISGHTALYWYRQSLGQGLEFLIYFQGNSAPDKSGLPSDRFSAERTGGSVSTLTIQRTQQEDSAVYLCASSSLGQVETQYFGPGTRLLVL.

The chain couples TRBV29-1 to TRBJ2-2, with TRBD1 identical over 9 bases. Germline V gene lookup returns CDR1 SQVTM and CDR2 ANQGSEA. The CDR3 length is 16 residues. Trimming removed 6 bases from V and 3 bases from J; junction bases left unmatched: 11. The CDR3 reads CSVPLWGQGDTGELFF. CDR3 DNA sequence: TGCAGCGTCCCCTTATGGGGACAGGGTGACACCGGGGAGCTGTTTTTT.

This clonotype was detected a few times. This sequence joins TRBV12-3 or TRBV12-4 and TRBJ2-7, with D hard to call. Trimming left V 1 base short and J 5 bases short, with 6 bases between. The CDR3 consists of 12 residues. The CDR3 DNA reads as TGTGCCAGCAGTTTAGGGAAAAACGAGCAGTACTTC. It encodes CASSLGKNEQYF.

V is TRBV7-3 and J is TRBJ2-7; D is undetermined. This CDR3 spans 14 amino acids. Looked up from germline, CDR1 is SGHTA and CDR2 is FQGTGA. Between the trimmed V and J ends, which lost 1 base and 2 bases, there was a span of 9 bases. The CDR3 region is CASSLKEFTYEQYF. CDR3 nucleotides: TGTGCCAGCAGCTTAAAAGAATTTACCTACGAGCAGTACTTC.

This clonotype has a handful of counts. V gene TRBV28 combines with J gene TRBJ2-5; no clear D gene. V was pared by 3 bases and J by 4 bases, with 9 bases between. CDR1 is MDHEN, CDR2 SYDVKM, per germline. The CDR3 loop spans 13 amino acids. The CDR3 coding sequence is TGTGCCAGCAGTTTGGTCCGAGTAGAGACCCAGTACTTC. Amino acids: CASSLVRVETQYF.

This CDR3 is CASSQVPRGAKNIQYF. CDR3 coding DNA: TGTGCCAGCAGCCAGGTTCCGAGGGGAGCCAAAAACATTCAGTACTTC. The chain carries TRBV5-6 and TRBJ2-4, with D perhaps TRBD1 or TRBD2 (5 bases each). V was clipped by 4 bases and J by 0 bases, with 14 bases between them. From germline, CDR1 is SGHDT and CDR2 YYEEEE. This CDR3 is built from 16 residues.

The rearrangement uses TRBV5-1 and TRBJ1-1, with D perhaps matching TRBD1 (5 bases). CDR1 is SGHRS and CDR2 is YFSETQ in the germline V gene. CDR3 size: 16 residues. The V and J ends lost 2 bases and 3 bases respectively, with 17 bases between them. In nucleotides, the CDR3 is TGCGCCAGCAGCTTTGGTGAAATCTGGGGGGACACTGAAGCTTTCTTT. It is translated as CASSFGEIWGDTEAFF.

J is TRBJ2-2 and V is TRBV28; D not resolved. The CDR3 totals 16 residues. Germline-derived CDR1 and CDR2 are MDHEN and SYDVKM. V was pared by 2 bases and J by 2 bases, with 12 bases between. The CDR3 loop is CASSLVGIPNTGELFF. As DNA, the CDR3 is TGTGCCAGCAGTTTAGTGGGGATCCCCAACACCGGGGAGCTGTTTTTT.

The chain employs TRBV12-3 or TRBV12-4 and TRBJ2-1; D is possibly TRBD2 (7 bases). CDR3 size: 16 residues. V lost 1 base to trimming and J lost 10 bases, with 20 bases between them. The CDR3 DNA sequence: TGTGCCAGCAGTTTAGACCGGGCGGGGGCTCCAGCCGAGCAGTTCTTC. Residues: CASSLDRAGAPAEQFF.

The chain combines TRBV12-3 or TRBV12-4 with TRBJ2-3; no clear D. Trimming took off 8 bases at V and 1 base at J, with 16 bases between the two ends. The CDR3 loop spans 15 amino acids. The CDR3 loop reads CASGRGDFRTDTQYF. The CDR3 DNA reads TGTGCCAGCGGGCGAGGAGACTTCCGCACAGATACGCAGTATTTT.

This clonotype was seen more than once but under ten times. The V call is TRBV11-1, the J call TRBJ2-6; no clear D gene. Germline V gene lookup returns CDR1 SGHAT and CDR2 FQDESV (reference sequence). V lost 2 bases and J lost 0, with 14 bases in between. The CDR3 consists of 18 residues. The CDR3 here is CASSLWKQPLSGANVLTF. DNA of the CDR3: TGTGCCAGCAGCTTATGGAAACAGCCTCTCTCTGGGGCCAACGTCCTGACTTTC.

The V and J genes are TRBV20-1 and TRBJ2-5, with 11 bases identical to TRBD1. The germline V gene encodes CDR1 DFQATT and CDR2 SNEGSKA (reference sequence). CDR3 length: 14 amino acids. The V segment lost 5 bases and the J segment 3 bases; nucleotides outside the gene matches: 5. CDR3 region: CSAGRDRGKETQYF. CDR3 DNA sequence: TGCAGTGCTGGCCGGGACAGGGGGAAAGAGACCCAGTACTTC.

The rearrangement links TRBV29-1 to TRBJ1-1; D call uncertain. This CDR3 has 11 residues. V gave up 4 bases and J gave up 2 bases, with 5 bases separating them. Germline loops: CDR1 SQVTM, CDR2 ANQGSEA. The CDR3 sequence: CSVAINTEAFF. For the CDR3, the DNA is TGCAGCGTTGCGATTAACACTGAAGCTTTCTTT.